These T cell receptor beta chains were read from a single sample in a study of regulatory T cells in long-lasting Graves disease. TCRdb reprocessed the multiplex PCR reads with MiXCR, giving one entry per CDR3 protein. Of about 660,000 distinct CDR3 sequences listed, 25% to 35% are singletons. This specimen consisted of peripheral blood mononuclear cells (PBMCs), obtained when the disease was refractory, from a patient treated with antithyroid drugs. The receptor set was obtained from a female donor with Graves disease. Both conserved end residues are part of each CDR3. D genes are given only for firm matches. Expanded clones get a size class; other rows say once, few or many, or leave the size out.

size,J,D,V,CDR3,DNA
many,TRBJ2-7,TRBD2,TRBV11-2,CASSLDSGSPHYEQYF,TGTGCCAGCAGCTTAGATAGCGGGAGCCCGCACTACGAGCAGTACTTC
few,TRBJ2-5,NA,TRBV7-9,CASSLAATGADGETQYF,TGTGCCAGCAGCTTAGCTGCGACAGGCGCCGATGGAGAGACCCAGTACTTC
many,TRBJ2-7,NA,TRBV12-3/TRBV12-4,CASSFSFGTSYEQYF,TGTGCCAGCAGTTTCAGTTTCGGCACAAGCTACGAGCAGTACTTC
NA,TRBJ2-1,NA,TRBV7-6,CASSLERGWEQFF,TGTGCCAGCAGCTTAGAAAGGGGCTGGGAGCAGTTCTTC
few,TRBJ2-7,TRBD2,TRBV3-1,CASSQTLLAGAYEQYF,TGTGCCAGCAGCCAAACCCTACTAGCGGGGGCCTACGAGCAGTACTTC
NA,TRBJ1-2,NA,TRBV12-3/TRBV12-4,CASSLSGVGYGYTF,TGTGCCAGCAGTTTATCGGGAGTGGGCTATGGCTACACCTTC
few,TRBJ2-7,TRBD2,TRBV20-1,CSARDLGRVYEQYF,TGCAGTGCTAGAGATCTCGGGAGGGTCTACGAGCAGTACTTC
few,TRBJ2-4,NA,TRBV3-1,CASSQPMWGRRGNIQYF,TGTGCCAGCAGCCAACCAATGTGGGGGAGACGGGGAAACATTCAGTACTTC
few,TRBJ1-5,NA,TRBV12-3/TRBV12-4,CASSQRRLNQPQHF,TGTGCCAGCAGCCAACGACGGCTAAATCAGCCCCAGCATTTT
once,TRBJ2-5,TRBD2,TRBV18,CASSPWLAGGEETQYF,TGTGCCAGCTCACCATGGCTTGCGGGAGGCGAGGAGACCCAGTACTTC
NA,TRBJ2-5,TRBD1,TRBV19,CASSPGQGMETQYF,TGTGCCAGTAGTCCCGGACAGGGGATGGAGACCCAGTACTTC
NA,TRBJ1-4,NA,TRBV3-1,CASSFGHFEKLFF,TGTGCCAGCAGCTTCGGCCATTTCGAAAAACTGTTTTTT
many,TRBJ2-7,TRBD2,TRBV27,CASSEQTSGVSYEQYF,TGTGCCAGCAGTGAGCAGACTAGCGGGGTCTCCTACGAGCAGTACTTC
NA,TRBJ1-2,TRBD1,TRBV20-1,CSASPTGVWDYTF,TGCAGTGCTTCTCCCACAGGGGTATGGGACTACACCTTC
many,TRBJ2-2,NA,TRBV2,CASMWTENTGELFF,TGTGCCAGCATGTGGACAGAGAACACCGGGGAGCTGTTTTTT
few,TRBJ2-4,NA,TRBV12-3/TRBV12-4,CASSFASPIAKNIQYF,TGTGCCAGCAGTTTCGCCTCACCCATAGCCAAAAACATTCAGTACTTC
few,TRBJ1-1,NA,TRBV11-2,CASSLVPGAGEAFF,TGTGCCAGCAGCTTAGTTCCGGGGGCAGGTGAAGCTTTCTTT
NA,TRBJ2-3,NA,TRBV20-1,CSASTRSHPGTDTQYF,TGCAGTGCTAGTACGCGCAGCCATCCTGGCACAGATACGCAGTATTTT
NA,TRBJ2-1,TRBD2,TRBV7-3,CASSSPGTSGRNEQFF,TGTGCCAGCAGCTCCCCCGGGACTAGCGGGAGAAATGAGCAGTTCTTC
many,TRBJ1-1,NA,TRBV12-3/TRBV12-4,CASSLSAPPGTEAFF,TGTGCCAGCAGTTTATCGGCCCCCCCGGGCACTGAAGCTTTCTTT
NA,TRBJ1-2,TRBD1,TRBV27,CASAFTQGALVVSYGYTF,TGTGCCAGCGCTTTTACCCAGGGGGCCCTAGTCGTCTCCTATGGCTACACCTTC
few,TRBJ2-5,NA,TRBV10-3,CAISGTTGYQETQYF,TGTGCCATCAGTGGAACTACAGGGTACCAAGAGACCCAGTACTTC
NA,TRBJ1-1,NA,TRBV3-1,CASSPGGWSGGTEAFF,TGTGCCAGCAGCCCCGGAGGGTGGAGTGGGGGCACTGAAGCTTTCTTT
many,TRBJ1-4,NA,TRBV6-5,CASSYSTAPNEKLFF,TGTGCCAGCAGTTACTCGACAGCACCGAATGAAAAACTGTTTTTT
NA,TRBJ2-7,TRBD1,TRBV12-3/TRBV12-4,CASSSTTGAEQYF,TGTGCCAGCAGCTCGACCACAGGGGCCGAGCAGTACTTC
NA,TRBJ2-7,NA,TRBV20-1,CSARDLRQASYEQYF,TGCAGTGCTAGAGATCTACGACAGGCCTCCTACGAGCAGTACTTC
NA,TRBJ2-2,NA,TRBV19,CASSIGLGTTNTGELFF,TGTGCCAGTAGTATAGGGCTAGGGACAACGAACACCGGGGAGCTGTTTTTT
few,TRBJ1-1,NA,TRBV30,CAWSIRRMNTEAFF,TGTGCCTGGAGTATCCGGAGAATGAACACTGAAGCTTTCTTT
many,TRBJ1-2,TRBD1,TRBV20-1,CSAETGDYGYTF,TGCAGTGCCGAAACAGGGGACTATGGCTACACCTTC
few,TRBJ1-2,TRBD1,TRBV27,CASSLQAGGASGYTF,TGTGCCAGCAGTTTACAAGCAGGGGGCGCATCTGGCTACACCTTC
many,TRBJ1-2,TRBD1,TRBV5-1,CASSSRGQGNYGYTF,TGTGCCAGCAGTTCGCGGGGACAGGGGAACTATGGCTACACCTTC
many,TRBJ1-2,NA,TRBV28,CASTQGGPSYGYTF,TGTGCCAGCACCCAAGGGGGGCCCAGCTATGGCTACACCTTC
few,TRBJ1-5,NA,TRBV3-1,CASSQGTESSNQPQHF,TGTGCCAGCAGCCAAGGGACAGAATCCAGCAATCAGCCCCAGCATTTT
few,TRBJ2-7,TRBD1,TRBV6-2/TRBV6-3,CASSYSDRGLYEQYF,TGTGCCAGCAGTTACTCAGACAGGGGGCTCTACGAGCAGTACTTC
many,TRBJ2-2,NA,TRBV6-1,CASSPLPRAQRAGELFF,TGTGCCAGCAGTCCACTACCTCGGGCCCAGAGGGCCGGGGAGCTGTTTTTT
NA,TRBJ1-1,NA,TRBV15,CATSVPQAGMNTEAFF,TGTGCCACCAGCGTCCCCCAAGCGGGAATGAACACTGAAGCTTTCTTT
NA,TRBJ1-1,NA,TRBV18,CASSPFRGLTEAFF,TGTGCCAGCTCACCCTTTAGGGGCCTCACTGAAGCTTTCTTT
few,TRBJ1-1,NA,TRBV28,CASTPFRAANTEAFF,TGTGCCAGCACCCCTTTCAGGGCCGCTAACACTGAAGCTTTCTTT
NA,TRBJ2-3,TRBD2,TRBV20-1,CSAALAEGYTQYF,TGCAGTGCGGCTCTAGCGGAGGGCTATACGCAGTATTTT
many,TRBJ2-7,TRBD2,TRBV28,CASRYTSGAYEQYF,TGTGCCAGCAGGTATACTAGCGGGGCCTACGAGCAGTACTTC
once,TRBJ1-1,TRBD1,TRBV29-1,CSALTGVDTEAFF,TGCAGCGCCCTGACAGGGGTGGACACTGAAGCTTTCTTT
NA,TRBJ2-7,TRBD2,TRBV20-1,CSAQETSGRAYEQYF,TGCAGTGCCCAGGAGACTAGCGGGAGGGCTTACGAGCAGTACTTC
NA,TRBJ1-2,NA,TRBV28,CASSREHPNYGYTF,TGTGCCAGCAGCCGAGAACACCCTAACTATGGCTACACCTTC
few,TRBJ2-7,NA,TRBV29-1,CSVEERSYEQYF,TGCAGCGTTGAAGAACGGTCCTACGAGCAGTACTTC
many,TRBJ1-1,NA,TRBV2,CASIPGRSNTEAFF,TGTGCCAGCATACCGGGACGCTCGAACACTGAAGCTTTCTTT
NA,TRBJ1-1,NA,TRBV5-4,CASRGKGGTEAFF,TGTGCCAGCAGGGGAAAGGGAGGAACTGAAGCTTTCTTT
NA,TRBJ1-6,NA,TRBV28,CASSLEQGVSSPLHF,TGTGCCAGCAGCCTCGAACAGGGTGTAAGCTCACCCCTCCACTTT
few,TRBJ2-2,NA,TRBV25-1,CASSELGIAGELFF,TGTGCCAGCAGTGAATTGGGGATCGCCGGGGAGCTGTTTTTT